The 17 T cell receptor beta chains below all came from one sample that was sequenced in a study of shared clonotypes between healthy human individuals. Assay used: immunoSEQ multiplex PCR; TCRdb lists only in-frame clones, some missing. This table has roughly 500,000 clones, almost 97% appearing once. The sequenced sample consisted of naive CD4+ T cells sorted from blood. The subset here: CD45RA+ positively selected. Receptors were obtained from a woman aged 25 to 45 in good health.

The V gene is TRBV5-1, the J gene TRBJ2-3, with 12 positions matching TRBD2. V trimming: 2 bases; J trimming: 5 bases; junction bases outside the gene matches: 3. The CDR3 spans 15 residues. The germline gives CDR1 SGHRS, CDR2 YFSETQ. The CDR3 loop reads CASSFGLAGLDTQYF. The CDR3 bases are TGCGCCAGCAGCTTCGGACTAGCGGGATTAGATACGCAGTATTTT.

The rearrangement joins TRBV5-4 to TRBJ2-1; D is possibly TRBD2 (5 bases). CDR1 is SGHNT and CDR2 is YYREEE in the germline V gene (reference sequence). The CDR3 loop spans 14 amino acids. V was pared by 5 bases and J by 8 bases, with 17 bases between. In nucleotides, the CDR3 is TGTGCCAGCAGTTTTGTCCTGGTCGGGGATGAGCAGTTCTTC. This gives the protein CASSFVLVGDEQFF.

Regarding this clone: Different DNA sequences within this sample yield the same CDR3. The J gene is TRBJ2-2, the V gene TRBV7-9; D is unclear. Germline CDR1 reads SEHNR; CDR2 reads FQNEAQ (reference sequence). The V end was cut by 5 bases, the J end by 8 bases, with 3 bases between. This CDR3 has 10 residues. The CDR3 spells CASSRGELFF. DNA for the CDR3: TGTGCCAGCAGCAGGGGGGAGCTGTTTTTT.

The chain uses TRBV18 and TRBJ1-2; D not resolved. Deletions cut 0 bases from V and 0 bases from J, with 11 bases between. This CDR3 has 16 residues. Germline V gives CDR1 KGHSH, CDR2 LQKENI. CDR3 protein: CASSPPAPGANYGYTF. The CDR3, as DNA: TGTGCCAGCTCACCACCGGCGCCAGGAGCTAACTATGGCTACACCTTC.

J is TRBJ1-6 and V is TRBV4-2; D remains unclear. The CDR3 is 16 residues long. V was pared by 0 bases and J by 7 bases, with 13 bases between. Germline assignment: CDR1 LGHNA and CDR2 YNFKEQ. CDR3 nucleotides: TGTGCCAGCAGCCAAGAATCGGAGATTCTAAATTCACCCCTCCACTTT. It yields the protein CASSQESEILNSPLHF.

The V and J genes are TRBV7-2 and TRBJ2-7; 12 nucleotides agree with TRBD2. The CDR3 totals 16 residues. V was clipped by 4 bases and J by 8 bases; unmatched bases: 12. The germline V gene encodes CDR1 SGHTA and CDR2 FQGNSA. In nucleotides, the CDR3 is TGTGCCAGCAGCTCCCTAAACGGACTAGCGGGGTTTAAGCAGTACTTC. This gives the protein CASSSLNGLAGFKQYF. Complete variable domain (other parts from reference TRBV7-2 and TRBJ2-7): GAGVSQSPSNKVTEKGKDVELRCDPISGHTALYWYRQSLGQGLEFLIYFQGNSAPDKSGLPSDRFSAERTGGSVSTLTIQRTQQEDSAVYLCASSSLNGLAGFKQYFGPGTRLTVT.

V gene TRBV2 combines with J gene TRBJ1-1; tentatively, D is TRBD1 (6 bases). CDR1 is SNHLY, CDR2 FYNNEI, per germline. This CDR3 spans 13 amino acids. Trimming pared 3 bases from V and 9 bases from J, leaving 14 bases between. The CDR3 DNA reads TGTGCCAGCAGTGATTCGGGGGGCGGGAAAGCTTTCTTT. Protein product: CASSDSGGGKAFF.

The chain recombines TRBV28 with TRBJ1-4, with D tentatively TRBD1 (6 bases). The CDR3 consists of 17 residues. V lost 1 base and J 0 bases, leaving 12 bases between the germline ends. Germline CDR1 and CDR2: MDHEN and SYDVKM. The CDR3 protein is CASSLYQGFSTNEKLFF. Written as DNA, the CDR3 is TGTGCCAGCAGTTTATATCAGGGGTTCTCAACTAATGAAAAACTGTTTTTT.

This sequence joins TRBV12-5 and TRBJ2-7; possibly TRBD2 for D (5 bases). Trimming removed 10 bases from V and 0 bases from J, with 19 bases in between. This CDR3 has 15 residues. CDR1 and CDR2 from the germline V gene are LGHNT and FRNRAP. Written as DNA, the CDR3 is TGTGCTACCCCGACTTTTGGACTGAACTCCTACGAGCAGTACTTC. It encodes CATPTFGLNSYEQYF.

This sequence joins TRBV27 and TRBJ2-5; 10 positions match TRBD1. The CDR3 is 19 amino acids. After removal of 6 bases from V and 2 bases from J, the junction contained 18 bases not matched to a gene. Germline V CDR1 and CDR2: MNHEY, SMNVEV (reference sequence). CDR3 bases: TGTGCCAGCAGAGCCAAGGGACAGGGGCCCGGAGGTCGTCAAGAGACCCAGTACTTC. As protein: CASRAKGQGPGGRQETQYF.

The chain links TRBV4-2 to TRBJ2-1, with D perhaps matching TRBD2 (5 bases). The CDR3 length is 15 residues. CDR1 and CDR2 from the germline V gene are LGHNA and YNFKEQ. V was shortened by 3 bases and J by 10 bases, with 19 bases between the two germline ends. CDR3 DNA sequence: TGTGCCAGCAGCCAGCGACTACTTCCCCGGGCGGAGCAGTTCTTC. Protein sequence: CASSQRLLPRAEQFF.

The V call is TRBV6-5, the J call TRBJ2-7; 8 bases align to TRBD2. The junction had 10 bases not matched to a gene; V was cut back by 0 bases and J by 9 bases. Germline CDR1 MNHEY, CDR2 SVGAGI. This CDR3 is built from 15 residues. This CDR3 reads CASSYSSGGTFGQYF. The CDR3 nucleotides read TGTGCCAGCAGTTACTCGAGCGGGGGCACGTTCGGGCAGTACTTC.

This clone came up once. This sequence joins TRBV11-1 and TRBJ2-5, with 7 bases matching TRBD2. CDR1 and CDR2 from the germline V gene are SGHAT and FQDESV (reference sequence). This CDR3 region has 12 residues. J was trimmed by 11 bases and V by 5 bases; bases with no gene match: 8. CDR3 DNA sequence: TGTGCCAGCAGCACCCAGACTAGCCCTCAGTACTTC. Translation: CASSTQTSPQYF.

The chain joins TRBV5-1 to TRBJ1-3, with no clear D. The CDR3 runs to 12 residues. V was trimmed by 4 bases and J by 7 bases, leaving 9 bases between them. Germline V gene sequence: CDR1 SGHRS, CDR2 YFSETQ. The CDR3 DNA reads TGCGCCAGCAGCCCGGACGAGAACACCATATATTTT. This codes for CASSPDENTIYF.

The sample holds one count of this clone. This chain connects TRBV28 to TRBJ1-5; D not resolved. V was clipped by 10 bases and J by 7 bases, with 14 bases between them. Germline assignment: CDR1 MDHEN and CDR2 SYDVKM. The CDR3 has 12 amino acids. DNA of the CDR3: TGTGCCACGGGAGGGTCGGGCCAGCCCCAGCATTTT. Amino acids: CATGGSGQPQHF.

The V and J genes are TRBV11-3 and TRBJ1-1, with no clear D. This CDR3 contains 13 residues. The germline CDR1 and CDR2 sequences are SGHNT and YENEEA. The V end was cut by 5 bases, the J end by 5 bases, with 12 bases between. The CDR3 spells CASSLSGTTEAFF. CDR3 nucleotide sequence: TGTGCCAGCAGCCTCAGTGGAACTACTGAAGCTTTCTTT.

This chain joins TRBV5-6 and TRBJ2-7; D is uncertain. This CDR3 comprises 15 residues. V dropped 4 bases and J dropped 1 base, with 15 bases sitting between them. Looked up from germline, CDR1 is SGHDT and CDR2 is YYEEEE. DNA for the CDR3: TGTGCCAGCAGCAGGACCCACCGCTTATCCTACGAGCAGTACTTC. Encoded protein: CASSRTHRLSYEQYF. The full variable domain, in which reference TRBV5-6 and TRBJ2-7 provide the parts outside the CDR3, is DAGVTQSPTHLIKTRGQQVTLRCSPKSGHDTVSWYQQALGQGPQFIFQYYEEEERQRGNFPDRFSGHQFPNYSSELNVNALLLGDSALYLCASSRTHRLSYEQYFGPGTRLTVT.